These 3 T cell receptor beta chains came from one sample sequenced in a study of early T cells in non-severe SARS-CoV-2 infection. TCRdb analysed the 5' RACE reads with MiXCR anew, one entry per CDR3 protein. The sample carries 28,000 or so distinct CDR3 sequences, 6.6% recorded once. Sample: whole blood. The receptor source for this set is an adult who was a healthcare worker with PCR-confirmed SARS-CoV-2 infection or an uninfected control (not recorded which).

This clonotype was seen at least ten times. This chain links TRBV6-2 or TRBV6-3 with TRBJ1-1; the D is unclear. This CDR3 is 14 amino acids long. Germline V CDR1 and CDR2: MNHEY, SVGEGT. V gave up 2 bases and J gave up 3 bases, with 10 bases separating them. The CDR3 loop is CASSYGHGYTEAFF. CDR3 sequence (DNA): TGTGCCAGCAGTTACGGGCACGGGTACACTGAAGCTTTCTTT.

This chain joins TRBV7-2 and TRBJ2-7; 15 bases agree with TRBD2. Trimming removed 3 bases from V and 8 bases from J; junction bases left unmatched: 5. Germline CDR1 and CDR2: SGHTA and FQGNSA. The CDR3 totals 15 residues. As DNA, the CDR3 is TGTGCCAGCAGCTTGGGACTAGCGGGAGGTAGCCAGCAGTACTTC. Translation: CASSLGLAGGSQQYF.

This clonotype was counted ten times or more. The rearrangement joins TRBV7-6 to TRBJ2-1; possible D gene TRBD2, 6 bases. Trimming cost V 1 base and J 10 bases, with 20 bases left between them. Germline V CDR1 and CDR2: SGHVS, FNYEAQ. The CDR3 is 16 amino acids. In DNA form, the CDR3 reads TGTGCCAGCAGCTTAGTGGAGGGGACTGGGGGTTACGAGCAGTTCTTC. Protein product: CASSLVEGTGGYEQFF.